This T cell receptor (beta chain) was recovered during a study of blood T cell repertoires in COVID-19. The overall study: The study drew acute and convalescent COVID-19 samples from the United States, Italy and Spain. From T cells, B-cell-depleted T cells, or PBMCs came the material, which was cDNA or gDNA.

Trimming at V came to 1 base and at J to 2 bases, leaving 19 bases not matched to a gene. The CDR3 runs 21 residues. CDR1 is LGHNA, CDR2 YSLEER, per germline. In the study's own analysis: The assay estimated nucleated cells by amplifying reference gene primers. Generated by immunoSEQ multiplex PCR, the TCRdb table keeps only in-frame clones and is missing some. That table supplies the V and J calls and clone size; D and trimming were determined from the DNA. This table has under 300,000 clones, roughly 88% appearing once. This chain links TRBV4-3 with TRBJ2-3; 9 bases are a match to TRBD2. The clonotype comes from a woman between 40 and 50 years old who had recovered from COVID-19. The sample consisted of peripheral blood. The CDR3 DNA follows: TGCGCCAGCAGCCAAGTTGCCTCACAGGCGTCTAGCGGGGTACTCACAGATACGCAGTATTTT. Translation: CASSQVASQASSGVLTDTQYF.